A selection of T cell receptor beta chains follows, all from one sample in a study of cytomegalovirus exposure and HLA in healthy donors. Profiled with immunoSEQ multiplex PCR; TCRdb holds only in-frame clones, not every one. The table records 110,000 to 150,000 clones, almost 90% of them present only once. Sequencing was performed on PBMCs. All receptors derive from a young woman in good health and CMV-seropositive. CDR3s include the opening cysteine and the closing phenylalanine or tryptophan.

TRBV19,16,CASSIEEGRMNTEAFF
TRBV19,15,CASIIRQGAPYGYTF
TRBV5-4,13,CASSLTNRYGYTF
TRBV7-2,13,CASSPLAGQRQYF
TRBV28,15,CASSPRTVAKNIQYF
TRBV28,18,CASSPAGTGGVGANVLTF
TRBV9,16,CASSVARLSGADTQYF
TRBV7-9,15,CATSKTSGSTDTQYF
TRBV20-1,11,CSARDGGRVDF
TRBV28,13,CASRLAGVYEQYF
TRBV18,15,CASSPIIVNTGELFF
TRBV6-4,14,CASTRVVLGNTIYF
TRBV28,14,CASRSSTGLSPLHF
TRBV11-3,18,CASSLDRQGEDYNQPQHF
TRBV6-1,14,CASVRQGALAEAFF